What follows are 14 T cell receptor beta chains derived from one specimen sequenced in a study of human thymus T cells. Sequencing used immunoSEQ multiplex PCR; TCRdb keeps in-frame clones, though not all of them. Of more than 70,000 clones listed, about 96% are singletons. The source of the thymus tissue was resections taken during corrective heart surgery. Sample: thymus tissue. These TCRs come from a boy under two years old with a congenital heart defect but otherwise immunologically healthy.

The chain joins TRBV5-6 to TRBJ1-2, with a possible D match to TRBD1 (5 bases). This CDR3 has 17 amino acids. Germline values: CDR1 SGHDT, CDR2 YYEEEE. V lost 4 bases and J 0 bases, leaving 19 bases between the germline ends. CDR3 in amino acids: CASSNHTYRRSNYGYTF. In DNA form, the CDR3 reads TGTGCCAGCAGCAATCATACCTACAGGCGGTCTAACTATGGCTACACCTTC.

The V gene is TRBV28, the J gene TRBJ1-5; D is unclear. This CDR3 contains 14 residues. V lost 2 bases, J lost 0 bases, and 5 bases lay in between. CDR1 MDHEN and CDR2 SYDVKM come from the germline V gene. CDR3 DNA sequence: TGTGCCAGCAGTTTAAGGGATAGCAATCAGCCCCAGCATTTT. Its protein is CASSLRDSNQPQHF.

The gene calls are TRBV6-1 and TRBJ1-2, with a possible D match to TRBD1 (5 bases). Looked up from germline, CDR1 is MNHNS and CDR2 is SASEGT. The V end was cut by 7 bases, the J end by 4 bases, with 7 bases between. There are 11 residues in the CDR3. This CDR3 is CASTGGYGYTF. The CDR3 nucleotides are TGTGCCAGCACCGGGGGCTATGGCTACACCTTC.

This chain connects TRBV6-6 to TRBJ1-4; possibly TRBD1 for D (6 bases). In germline, CDR1 is MNHNY, CDR2 SVGAGI (reference sequence). The CDR3 length is 15 residues. Trimming removed 6 bases at V and 5 bases at J, with 16 bases between. The CDR3 reads CASSPDRRRNEKLFF. In DNA, the CDR3 is TGTGCCAGCAGCCCCGACAGGCGGAGGAATGAAAAACTGTTTTTT.

The chain employs TRBV7-9 and TRBJ1-1, with D possibly TRBD1 on 5 matching bases. V lost 0 bases, J lost 1 base, and 12 bases lay in between. This CDR3 has 16 residues. Germline loops: CDR1 SEHNR, CDR2 FQNEAQ (reference sequence). CDR3 DNA sequence: TGTGCCAGCAGCTTAGCGCCGGGGGGAGAGAACACTGAAGCTTTCTTT. Amino acid sequence: CASSLAPGGENTEAFF.

The genes are TRBV7-6 and TRBJ1-2; D is possibly TRBD1 (6 bases). The germline V gene encodes CDR1 SGHVS and CDR2 FNYEAQ. Trimming took off 3 bases at V and 1 base at J, with 18 bases between the two ends. CDR3 length: 17 amino acids. CDR3 bases: TGTGCCAGCAGCTTCGAACGGACAGAGCCGCTTAACTATGGCTACACCTTC. It is translated as CASSFERTEPLNYGYTF. Full variable domain (remainder filled in from reference TRBV7-6 and TRBJ1-2): GAGVSQSPRYKVTKRGQDVALRCDPISGHVSLYWYRQALGQGPEFLTYFNYEAQQDKSGLPNDRFSAERPEGSISTLTIQRTEQRDSAMYRCASSFERTEPLNYGYTFGSGTRLTVV.

CDR3 residues: CASSPGTGRAIYF. The CDR3 region has the DNA TGTGCCAGCAGCCCGGGGACAGGGCGGGCCATATATTTT. V gene TRBV11-2 combines with J gene TRBJ1-3; TRBD1 aligns across 9 bases. The V segment lost 5 bases and the J segment 11 bases; nucleotides outside the gene matches: 7. Germline assignment: CDR1 SGHAT and CDR2 FQNNGV. The CDR3 extends over 13 amino acids.

CDR3 region: CASSIGASGTDTQYF. In DNA, the CDR3 is TGTGCCAGTAGTATAGGGGCTAGCGGCACAGATACGCAGTATTTT. This sequence joins TRBV19 and TRBJ2-3; TRBD2 is a possible D gene (6 bases). Germline values: CDR1 LNHDA, CDR2 SQIVND (reference sequence). The CDR3 loop spans 15 amino acids. Trimming left V 1 base short and J 1 base short, with 9 bases between.

The chain links TRBV5-1 to TRBJ1-1; 9 nucleotides agree with TRBD1. The CDR3 is made up of 17 amino acids. Germline values: CDR1 SGHRS, CDR2 YFSETQ. The trim removed 3 bases at V and 5 bases at J, leaving 14 bases unmatched. CDR3 nucleotide sequence: TGCGCCAGCAGCTCTGACGACCGGGACAGGGTGTGGACTGAAGCTTTCTTT. Residues: CASSSDDRDRVWTEAFF.

The V and J genes are TRBV27 and TRBJ2-2, with 9 bases fitting TRBD1. Germline trimming cut 0 bases from V and 2 bases from J; bases unmatched to any gene: 7. This CDR3 has 18 residues. Germline V gives CDR1 MNHEY, CDR2 SMNVEV (reference sequence). The CDR3 coding sequence is TGTGCCAGCAGTTTATCCCTCGGACAGGGGCGTAACACCGGGGAGCTGTTTTTT. Translated, it gives CASSLSLGQGRNTGELFF.

The rearrangement links TRBV7-2 to TRBJ2-1; 12 bases fit TRBD2. After removal of 0 bases from V and 9 bases from J, the junction contained 12 bases not matched to a gene. Germline-derived CDR1 and CDR2 are SGHTA and FQGNSA. The CDR3 contains 18 residues. Here the CDR3 reads CASSLATSGSKEEGEQFF. The CDR3 bases are TGTGCCAGCAGCTTAGCGACTAGCGGGAGCAAAGAGGAGGGTGAGCAGTTCTTC. Using reference TRBV7-2 and TRBJ2-1 for the parts outside the CDR3, the full variable domain is GAGVSQSPSNKVTEKGKDVELRCDPISGHTALYWYRQSLGQGLEFLIYFQGNSAPDKSGLPSDRFSAERTGGSVSTLTIQRTQQEDSAVYLCASSLATSGSKEEGEQFFGPGTRLTVL.

The rearrangement uses TRBV9 and TRBJ2-2, with 15 bases fitting TRBD2. Trimming removed 3 bases from V and 5 bases from J; junction bases left unmatched: 14. From germline, CDR1 is SGDLS and CDR2 YYNGEE. The CDR3 is made up of 20 amino acids. The CDR3 region is CASSAGTSGRPPLGTGELFF. The CDR3 DNA is TGTGCCAGCAGCGCGGGGACTAGCGGGAGGCCCCCTCTGGGAACCGGGGAGCTGTTTTTT.

J is TRBJ1-1 and V is TRBV4-3, with TRBD1 as a possible D gene (6 bases). The CDR3 consists of 14 residues. CDR1 LGHNA and CDR2 YSLEER come from the germline V gene. V was shortened by 1 base and J by 1 base, with 7 bases between the two germline ends. The DNA of the CDR3 is TGCGCCAGCAGCCAAGGACAGGCGAACACTGAAGCTTTCTTT. Its protein is CASSQGQANTEAFF.

The rearrangement uses TRBV10-1 and TRBJ2-1; 9 bases match TRBD2. V lost 6 bases, J lost 0 bases, and 6 bases stayed unmatched. CDR1 and CDR2 from the germline V gene are WNHNN and SYGVQD (reference sequence). The CDR3 extends over 16 amino acids. CDR3 amino acids: CASSRLADISYNEQFF. DNA for the CDR3: TGCGCCAGCAGCCGACTAGCGGACATCTCCTACAATGAGCAGTTCTTC.